These T cell receptor beta chains were read from a single sample in a study of radiotherapy plus CTLA-4 blockade in lung cancer. The assay was immunoSEQ multiplex PCR, and TCRdb's table has in-frame clones only and misses some. Counted here are 30,000 to 45,000 clones, around 70% occurring once; the ten biggest clones make up roughly a tenth. Sequencing used peripheral blood, obtained from a patient treated with radiotherapy plus ipilimumab. Receptors were obtained from a human donor with non-small cell lung cancer who had stable disease on radiotherapy plus ipilimumab. Both conserved end residues are part of each CDR3. The order of the fields is D gene, clone size, J gene, V gene, CDR3 protein, CDR3 DNA. The D gene is left open where the match is weak. Size is stated for part of the rows, as once, few or many counts, or as a class when the clone is expanded.

>TRBD2|NA|TRBJ2-4|TRBV30
CAWSVRSGGAKNIQYF
TGTGCCTGGAGTGTAAGAAGCGGGGGGGCCAAAAACATTCAGTACTTC
>NA|NA|TRBJ1-1|TRBV7-8
CASSLALKGAFTEAFF
TGTGCCAGCAGCTTAGCGCTGAAAGGGGCTTTCACTGAAGCTTTCTTT
>TRBD1|few|TRBJ2-7|TRBV11-1
CASSLSHRGRGSYEQYF
TGTGCCAGCAGCTTATCCCACAGGGGACGTGGCTCCTACGAGCAGTACTTC
>NA|NA|TRBJ1-2|TRBV5-6
CASSSTGTGYGYTF
TGTGCCAGCAGCTCTACAGGGACCGGGTATGGCTACACCTTC
>TRBD1|NA|TRBJ1-4|TRBV7-9
CASSSKRDRLTEKLFF
TGTGCCAGCAGCTCAAAGAGGGACAGGTTAACCGAAAAACTGTTTTTT
>TRBD2|NA|TRBJ2-2|TRBV5-1
CASSLAGTTNTGELFF
TGCGCCAGCAGCTTGGCCGGGACTACGAACACCGGGGAGCTGTTTTTT
>TRBD1|NA|TRBJ1-2|TRBV10-3
CAISEGTGRVSYGYTF
TGTGCCATCAGTGAGGGGACAGGGAGGGTTTCTTATGGCTACACCTTC
>TRBD1|NA|TRBJ1-2|TRBV10-2
CASSTGLGYGYTF
TGCGCCAGCTCGACAGGGTTGGGCTATGGCTACACCTTC
>TRBD2|NA|TRBJ2-1|TRBV30
CAWTSGDEFEQFF
TGTGCCTGGACTAGCGGGGATGAATTTGAGCAGTTCTTC
>NA|once|TRBJ1-2|TRBV28
CASSLRTVRIDGYTF
TGTGCCAGCAGTTTGCGAACGGTCAGGATAGATGGCTACACCTTC
>NA|once|TRBJ1-1|TRBV5-1
CASSPRSAGGAEAFF
TGCGCCAGCAGCCCTAGAAGCGCCGGGGGGGCTGAAGCTTTCTTT
>TRBD1|NA|TRBJ1-1|TRBV4-2
CASRGYYQGANTEAFF
TGTGCCAGCAGAGGGTATTACCAGGGGGCGAACACTGAAGCTTTCTTT
>TRBD2|NA|TRBJ2-5|TRBV7-6
CASSLLGTSGFQETQYF
TGTGCCAGCAGCTTACTCGGGACTAGCGGGTTCCAAGAGACCCAGTACTTC
>NA|NA|TRBJ2-1|TRBV7-3
CASSLGLYNEQFF
TGTGCCAGCAGCTTGGGCCTTTACAATGAGCAGTTCTTC
>TRBD1|NA|TRBJ2-2|TRBV4-3
CASRRDRVAGELFF
TGCGCCAGCCGCCGGGACAGGGTGGCCGGGGAGCTGTTTTTT
>TRBD2|NA|TRBJ2-3|TRBV18
CASSRLAGGIDTQYF
TGTGCCAGCTCAAGACTAGCGGGGGGCATAGATACGCAGTATTTT
>TRBD1|NA|TRBJ1-6|TRBV27
CASSLSDRGRGSPLHF
TGTGCCAGCAGTTTATCCGACAGGGGAAGAGGATCACCCCTCCACTTT
>TRBD1|NA|TRBJ2-1|TRBV9
CASSSRDRGPSGEQFF
TGTGCCAGCAGCAGCCGGGACAGGGGGCCCAGCGGTGAGCAGTTCTTC
>NA|once|TRBJ1-2|TRBV5-1
CASSLDSNYGYTF
TGCGCCAGCAGCTTGGATAGTAACTATGGCTACACCTTC
>NA|NA|TRBJ1-5|TRBV21-1
CASSPPARGNQPQHF
TGTGCCAGCAGCCCCCCCGCCCGAGGCAATCAGCCCCAGCATTTT
>TRBD1|NA|TRBJ1-1|TRBV6-1
CASGLGQRMNTEAFF
TGTGCCAGCGGCCTGGGACAGCGGATGAACACTGAAGCTTTCTTT
>TRBD1|NA|TRBJ2-1|TRBV18
CASSPFASGKGAGEQFF
TGTGCCAGCTCACCTTTTGCCTCAGGGAAGGGGGCAGGTGAGCAGTTCTTC
>NA|NA|TRBJ2-3|TRBV10-1
CASSEAPGNTQYF
TGCGCCAGCAGTGAGGCTCCAGGGAATACGCAGTATTTT
>TRBD1|NA|TRBJ2-5|TRBV29-1
CSVGTGDRETQYF
TGCAGCGTAGGGACAGGGGACCGAGAGACCCAGTACTTC
>TRBD2|few|TRBJ2-1|TRBV27
CASSPLGTINEQFF
TGTGCCAGCAGTCCCCTGGGGACTATCAATGAGCAGTTCTTC
>NA|NA|TRBJ2-6|TRBV5-1
CASSPGHSSGANVLTF
TGCGCCAGCAGCCCCGGACACAGCTCTGGGGCCAACGTCCTGACTTTC
>NA|NA|TRBJ2-1|TRBV5-1
CASSPKLQGYNEQFF
TGCGCCAGCAGCCCGAAATTACAGGGCTACAATGAGCAGTTCTTC
>TRBD1|NA|TRBJ1-5|TRBV14
CASSQSGQGRAFSNQPQHF
TGTGCCAGCAGCCAATCAGGACAGGGGCGAGCATTCAGCAATCAGCCCCAGCATTTT
>TRBD1|NA|TRBJ2-7|TRBV6-5
CASSYSDRASYEQYF
TGTGCCAGCAGTTACTCGGACAGGGCCTCCTACGAGCAGTACTTC
>TRBD1|once|TRBJ1-5|TRBV6-6
CASSYEQGGSNQPQHF
TGTGCCAGCAGTTACGAACAGGGGGGGAGCAATCAGCCCCAGCATTTT
>TRBD1|NA|TRBJ2-2|TRBV9
CASRYRGAAGELFF
TGTGCCAGCAGGTACAGGGGGGCTGCCGGGGAGCTGTTTTTT
>TRBD1|NA|TRBJ2-1|TRBV5-5
CASSLTGAYNEQFF
TGTGCCAGCAGCTTGACAGGGGCCTACAATGAGCAGTTCTTC
>NA|NA|TRBJ1-6|TRBV14
CASSHTYPPLHF
TGTGCCAGCAGCCACACATACCCACCCCTCCACTTT
>NA|NA|TRBJ1-5|TRBV10-3
CAIGSSNQPQHF
TGTGCCATCGGTAGTAGCAATCAGCCCCAGCATTTT
>TRBD1|NA|TRBJ1-5|TRBV27
CASSLASGGSNQPQHF
TGTGCCAGCAGTTTGGCGTCAGGGGGTAGCAATCAGCCCCAGCATTTT
>NA|NA|TRBJ1-5|TRBV27
CASSTGINQPQHF
TGTGCCAGCAGTACAGGAATAAATCAGCCCCAGCATTTT
>NA|NA|TRBJ2-3|TRBV6-1
CASKAGLGTDTQYF
TGTGCCAGCAAGGCAGGGTTGGGCACAGATACGCAGTATTTT
>NA|NA|TRBJ2-3|TRBV11-3
CASSLQGRADTQYF
TGTGCCAGCAGCTTACAGGGGAGGGCAGATACGCAGTATTTT
>TRBD2|NA|TRBJ2-2|TRBV4-1
CASSRTSGYTGELFF
TGCGCCAGCAGCCGGACTAGCGGGTACACCGGGGAGCTGTTTTTT
>NA|NA|TRBJ1-1|TRBV6-1
CASSGRPRTTEAFF
TGTGCCAGCAGTGGCCGACCCCGGACTACTGAAGCTTTCTTT